This TCR beta chain was observed in a study of T cells in Graves' hyperthyroidism and ophthalmopathy. Notes on the study in general: Ophthalmopathy stood apart from stable hyperthyroidism in a 13 V-J model. Ophthalmopathy was predicted by the model a median of approximately 6 months ahead of onset.

Germline V gene sequence: CDR1 SGHAT, CDR2 FQNNGV. The CDR3 runs to 16 residues. V lost 1 base to trimming and J lost 2 bases; unmatched junction nucleotides: 7. This clonotype occurred many times. Its target is unknown. Researchers amplified the TCR beta CDR3 regions from RNA transcripts. The study used the HTBI primer set for a first-round RT-PCR of the TCR CDR3. A single record per CDR3 protein comes from TCRdb applying MiXCR to the multiplex PCR reads. The sample carries a few hundred thousand distinct CDR3 sequences, approximately 14% recorded once. The specimen was blood. The sequence was collected from a woman in her 30s with Graves' hyperthyroidism. V and J are TRBV11-2 and TRBJ2-5; 7 bases map to TRBD2. The CDR3 DNA sequence: TGTGCCAGCAGCTTAGGGCTAGCGGAAAATCAAGAGACCCAGTACTTC. It specifies CASSLGLAENQETQYF.